Below are 22 T cell receptor beta chains sequenced from a single sample in a study of neurological immune-mediated disorders (dated by TCRdb to about 2019). Library construction relied on 5' RACE. The sequencing machine was an Illumina HiSeq 2500. TCRdb trimmed the raw reads at Q25, called clones with MiXCR and kept productive beta chains. Each CDR3 protein appears once, grouped with its most common genes and DNA. The table for this sample lists some 33,000 distinct CDR3 sequences; approximately 1.5% of them were counted only once. Of the sample, around 9% is held by the ten largest clones. The material sequenced was PBMCs. These receptors were taken from a woman in her 30s with multiple sclerosis.

This clonotype showed up many times. J is TRBJ2-3 and V is TRBV7-2, with D tentatively TRBD2 (6 bases). With 5 bases removed from V and 0 bases from J, the gap between germline ends came to 12 bases. The CDR3 is 15 residues long. Per germline, CDR1 SGHTA and CDR2 FQGNSA. The CDR3 sequence: CASSPSGLSTDTQYF. In nucleotides, the CDR3 is TGTGCCAGCAGCCCTTCGGGACTTAGCACAGATACGCAGTATTTT.

At least ten counts were recorded for this clonotype. The chain carries TRBV7-2 and TRBJ1-4; D not resolved. The germline V and J ends were trimmed by 3 bases and 2 bases, with 7 bases remaining between them. The germline gives CDR1 SGHTA, CDR2 FQGNSA. The CDR3 contains 14 residues. The DNA of the CDR3 is TGTGCCAGCAGCTTTTACGGGACTAATGAAAAACTGTTTTTT. It encodes CASSFYGTNEKLFF.

This clonotype was seen at least ten times. The genes are TRBV3-1 and TRBJ1-2, with D uncertain. V was cut by 5 bases and J by 7 bases, with 17 bases left in between. Germline V gives CDR1 LGHDT, CDR2 YNNKEL (reference sequence). CDR3 length: 14 residues. The CDR3 loop reads CASSSPHDGVGYTF. CDR3 DNA: TGTGCCAGCAGCTCACCCCACGACGGGGTTGGCTACACCTTC.

This clonotype is medium-sized within its sample. This chain joins TRBV20-1 and TRBJ2-1; TRBD2 might be the D (5 bases). V was shortened by 6 bases and J by 7 bases, with 13 bases between the two germline ends. CDR1 and CDR2 (germline): DFQATT, SNEGSKA (reference sequence). The CDR3 has 12 amino acids. The CDR3, as DNA: TGCAGTGCCCGGCGGCGCGGGAATGAGCAGTTCTTC. It codes for CSARRRGNEQFF.

This clonotype was observed many times. The chain is built from TRBV20-1 and TRBJ2-1; 8 bases agree with TRBD2. After removal of 1 base from V and 6 bases from J, the junction contained 5 bases not matched to a gene. The CDR3 has 14 amino acids. Germline V lookup: CDR1 DFQATT, CDR2 SNEGSKA (reference sequence). The CDR3 is CSARVLAGSNEQFF. The CDR3 DNA reads as TGCAGTGCTAGAGTGTTAGCGGGGTCCAATGAGCAGTTCTTC.

This clonotype came up many times. The rearrangement uses TRBV3-1 and TRBJ2-5; no clear D. This CDR3 spans 14 amino acids. The V gene's germline CDR1 is LGHDT and CDR2 YNNKEL (reference sequence). Trimming stripped 0 bases from V and 0 bases from J, with 5 bases between. The CDR3, as DNA: TGTGCCAGCAGCCAAGATGAGTACCAAGAGACCCAGTACTTC. It specifies CASSQDEYQETQYF.

This clonotype was recorded at least ten times. The chain recombines TRBV3-1 with TRBJ2-3, with D perhaps TRBD1 (5 bases). This CDR3 is built from 13 residues. CDR1 LGHDT and CDR2 YNNKEL come from the germline V gene (reference sequence). Between the trimmed V and J ends, which lost 4 bases and 9 bases, there was a span of 14 bases. Here the CDR3 reads CASSREPPGTQYF. DNA for the CDR3: TGTGCCAGCAGCCGAGAGCCACCAGGGACGCAGTATTTT.

The table lists this clonotype with many counts. The chain links TRBV4-3 to TRBJ1-1; D is undetermined. V was cut by 1 base and J by 5 bases, with 11 bases left in between. The CDR3 runs to 14 residues. The V gene's germline CDR1 is LGHNA and CDR2 YSLEER. This CDR3 is CASSQAIGGTEAFF. For the CDR3, the DNA is TGCGCCAGCAGCCAAGCGATAGGCGGGACTGAAGCTTTCTTT.

This clonotype was recorded at least ten times. The chain links TRBV5-6 to TRBJ1-1, with D perhaps TRBD1 (6 bases). Germline lookup yields CDR1 SGHDT and CDR2 YYEEEE. CDR3 length equals 14 residues. Trimming cost V 2 bases and J 3 bases, with 11 bases left between them. CDR3 in DNA: TGTGCCAGCAGCTTTGGACAGAGGGACACTGAAGCTTTCTTT. It encodes CASSFGQRDTEAFF.

This clonotype appeared a few times. This chain joins TRBV18 and TRBJ1-1; possible D gene TRBD1, 5 bases. Germline CDR1 reads KGHSH; CDR2 reads LQKENI. The CDR3 covers 16 residues. V gave up 1 base and J gave up 1 base, with 13 bases separating them. Here the CDR3 reads CASSPRRGGGNTEAFF. The DNA of the CDR3 is TGTGCCAGCTCACCACGAAGGGGAGGAGGGAACACTGAAGCTTTCTTT.

Ten or more counts support this clonotype. The chain couples TRBV5-5 to TRBJ2-3; D assignment may be TRBD1 or TRBD2 (5 bases each). Trimming pared 4 bases from V and 5 bases from J, leaving 17 bases between. The CDR3 is 15 residues long. Per the germline V gene, CDR1 is SGHKS and CDR2 is YYEKEE (reference sequence). Here the CDR3 reads CASSAGTLTVDTQYF. Written as DNA, the CDR3 is TGTGCCAGCAGCGCCGGGACCCTCACCGTAGATACGCAGTATTTT.

This clonotype appeared many times. The J gene is TRBJ2-3, the V gene TRBV20-1; D remains ambiguous. This CDR3 comprises 10 residues. Trimming left V 3 bases short and J 2 bases short, with 0 bases between. In germline, CDR1 is DFQATT, CDR2 SNEGSKA (reference sequence). CDR3 DNA: TGCAGTGCTAGCACAGATACGCAGTATTTT. It translates to CSASTDTQYF.

At least ten counts were recorded for this clonotype. The rearrangement links TRBV5-5 to TRBJ2-1, with D hard to call. The CDR3 has 15 residues. V was pared by 0 bases and J by 0 bases, with 7 bases between. Germline CDR1 and CDR2: SGHKS and YYEKEE (reference sequence). Here the CDR3 reads CASSLVKSSYNEQFF. CDR3 bases: TGTGCCAGCAGCTTGGTGAAGAGCTCCTACAATGAGCAGTTCTTC.

At least ten counts were recorded for this clonotype. The chain employs TRBV7-2 and TRBJ2-1; 7 bases fit TRBD2. Germline CDR1 and CDR2: SGHTA and FQGNSA. The CDR3 has 14 residues. The V gene end was trimmed by 2 bases and the J gene end by 8 bases; junction bases not matched to a gene: 6. The CDR3: CASSLRTRGDEQFF. The DNA of the CDR3 is TGTGCCAGCAGCTTACGGACTAGGGGCGATGAGCAGTTCTTC.

This clonotype was counted ten times or more. V is TRBV5-1 and J is TRBJ1-1; D unclear. The ends were cut back, 1 base at V and 0 bases at J, with 1 base in the middle. This CDR3 spans 12 amino acids. CDR1 is SGHRS, CDR2 YFSETQ, per germline. CDR3 amino acids: CASSLMNTEAFF. The CDR3, as DNA: TGCGCCAGCAGCTTGATGAACACTGAAGCTTTCTTT.

This clonotype appeared many times. This rearrangement joins TRBV3-1 to TRBJ1-1, with no clear D. CDR1 LGHDT and CDR2 YNNKEL come from the germline V gene (reference sequence). This CDR3 is 13 amino acids long. Trimming pared 8 bases from V and 1 base from J, leaving 11 bases between. The CDR3 sequence: CASGPWGNTEAFF. The DNA for the CDR3 is TGTGCCAGCGGCCCTTGGGGGAACACTGAAGCTTTCTTT.

This clonotype appeared many times. This chain uses TRBV4-3 with TRBJ2-7; unclear D gene. Trimming removed 0 bases from V and 5 bases from J, with 14 bases in between. Germline CDR1 is LGHNA and CDR2 is YSLEER. The CDR3 spans 15 residues. In nucleotides, the CDR3 is TGCGCCAGCAGCCAAGATAAAGGCAGCCTCCACGAGCAGTACTTC. Amino acids: CASSQDKGSLHEQYF.

The sample holds many counts of this clonotype. The gene calls are TRBV18 and TRBJ2-7, with a possible D match to TRBD1 (5 bases). Germline V gene lookup returns CDR1 KGHSH and CDR2 LQKENI. Deletions cut 5 bases from V and 3 bases from J, with 20 bases between. This CDR3 is 16 amino acids long. The CDR3 protein is CASSSLPSDRYYEQYF. The CDR3, as DNA: TGTGCCAGCTCAAGCCTCCCGAGCGACAGATACTACGAGCAGTACTTC.

This clonotype has a count of ten or more. The chain is built from TRBV6-2 or TRBV6-3 and TRBJ1-2, with 10 positions matching TRBD1. Per the germline V gene, CDR1 is MNHEY and CDR2 is SVGEGT. V was pared by 5 bases and J by 0 bases, with 12 bases of the junction left unmatched. This CDR3 has 18 residues. The CDR3 DNA reads as TGTGCCAGCAGTAACCCGGGACAGGGGCCCGATACTAACTATGGCTACACCTTC. This translates into CASSNPGQGPDTNYGYTF.

This clonotype showed up many times. A junction boundary mismatches the germline segment, possibly from a read error. The chain is built from TRBV5-5 and TRBJ1-1, with no clear D. The CDR3 runs to 12 residues. Per germline, CDR1 SGHKS and CDR2 YYEKEE (reference sequence). This CDR3 is CASSLEGRQVLF. Here the CDR3 DNA reads TGTGCCAGCAGCTTAGAAGGCCGGCAAGTTCTTTTT. Supplemented by reference TRBV5-5 and TRBJ1-1, the full variable domain reads DAGVTQSPTHLIKTRGQQVTLRCSPISGHKSVSWYQQVLGQGPQFIFQYYEKEERGRGNFPDRFSARQFPNYSSELNVNALLLGDSALYLCASSLEGRQVLFGQGTRLTVV.

The sample holds many counts of this clonotype. V usage is TRBV4-3 and J usage is TRBJ2-7, with D uncertain. V was trimmed by 2 bases and J by 3 bases, leaving 14 bases between them. Germline V lookup: CDR1 LGHNA, CDR2 YSLEER. The CDR3 has 15 amino acids. The CDR3 region is CASSQMDRGNYEQYF. In DNA, the CDR3 is TGCGCCAGCAGCCAAATGGATCGTGGGAACTACGAGCAGTACTTC.

This clonotype was counted many times. V usage is TRBV20-1 and J usage is TRBJ2-5, with TRBD2 as a possible D gene (6 bases). The CDR3 totals 17 residues. The germline V gene encodes CDR1 DFQATT and CDR2 SNEGSKA (reference sequence). V was clipped by 0 bases and J by 9 bases, with 26 bases between them. The CDR3 coding sequence is TGCAGTGCTAGAGATTTCGTTGGCGGGGTTGGTCGAGGGGCCCAGTACTTC. Amino acids: CSARDFVGGVGRGAQYF.